This TCR beta chain is from a study of shared clonotypes between healthy human individuals (TCRdb year 2020). In the study overall: A couple of women and a few men aged 18 to 49 years were included in the cohort. Between about 0.9 and 9 billion PBMCs per donor were obtained by leukapheresis. For each donor, CD4 naive and CD4 memory were each given three plates, CD8 naive was given two plates, and CD8 memory was given one plate. Libraries were prepared and TCR repertoires were sequenced by different laboratories using diverse techniques, in order to increase sequencing depth and limit assay-specific biases. To estimate repertoire size and how much clonotypes are shared between individuals, the study performed deep sequencing of blood TCR repertoires from five healthy adults.

As for this clone: There is no known antigen for this receptor. Base quality data are lacking; no much larger clone is found one base away.

CD8 naive samples consisted of CD45RO-negative cells that were positively selected for CCR7, yielding a CD45RA+CCR7+ population without TemRA cells. The donors were healthy, HIV-negative adults with no recently reported acute infections or vaccinations. Only Caucasian adults living in Nashville, Tennessee, USA were represented among the donors. Blood was obtained by leukapheresis, after which PBMCs were separated by Ficoll-Histopaque density gradient centrifugation and cryopreserved in liquid nitrogen vapor phase. Analytical flow cytometry was used to check the purity and quantity of each magnetically sorted T cell population. Genomic DNA was isolated from each sorted fraction and quantified by UV absorbance on a Nanodrop 2000c. The paper's findings and limits, for the study overall: Pairwise subsampling indicated that sequencing depth was expected to affect the degree of clonotype sharing among donors. Compared with non-shared clonotypes, clonotypes shared by all four sorted-subset donors had higher generation probabilities. Sampling was limited to blood, and TCR repertoires in tissue likely differ from TCR repertoires in blood. Larger estimated clonotype richness was generally found for naive subsets than for memory subsets. Across a few donors, approximately 4.9% of naive CD4, roughly 3.5% of naive CD8, under 2.5% of memory CD4, and 0.3% to 0.45% of memory CD8 clonotypes were shared. Incomplete sequencing was indicated by rarefaction of sorted-subset datasets, despite the large sequencing depth. The genetic and exposure-history diversity represented was limited by the small number of donors.

Using the deep immunoSEQ assay, TCR CDR3 regions were amplified from genomic DNA by multiplex PCR. For each cell subset, the extracted genomic DNA was distributed evenly across all wells of several immunoSEQ 96-well plates, and each plate served as one replicate. For sorted subsets, each replicate PCR was loaded with roughly 190 ng genomic DNA, equivalent to about 30,000 T cell genomes. Purified libraries were measured with a Qubit 3.0 fluorometer, size-checked on a Bioanalyzer 2100, and measured again with the KAPA Library Quantification kit. Every immunoSEQ 96-well plate was sequenced on a separate single-read 150-cycle Illumina NextSeq 550 flow cell. On the study's bioinformatics: Because the immunoSEQ output held only junctional sequences and lacked quality scores, the filtering could not match the filtering applied to full-length reads. Sequences were annotated with PyIR, a Python wrapper for IgBLAST v1.9, and V/J genes and CDR3 were assigned using IMGT germline references. Reads with weak V/J assignments (E-value above 1e-6), missing CDR3, stop codons, out-of-frame junctions, or ambiguous translated residues were removed. V3J clonotypes were defined as sequences sharing an identical inferred V gene, J gene, and CDR3 amino acid sequence. Percentage overlap between repertoires was calculated by dividing the number of shared unique clonotypes by the size of the smaller repertoire. Three approaches were used to assess repertoire richness: RTK rarefaction, the Chao1 estimator, and Recon v2.1 estimates of unobserved clonotypes. For all TCRbeta clonotypes obtained by the gDNA method from a few donors, generation probabilities were computed with OLGA. This immuneACCESS table, as held by TCRdb, lists in-frame sequences with V and J called but not all clones. Of the missing ones, under half trace to an unresolved V gene in checked studies; the others have no known cause. V and J calls and clone size follow that table, whereas D and trimming were derived from the DNA. The table for this sample lists around 2,000,000 clones; approximately 95% of them were counted only once. The top ten constitute around 1% of the sample.

V is cut by 4 bases and J by 5 bases, and the space between the germline ends is 18 bases. The CDR3 spans 15 residues, from the cysteine through the phenylalanine. Here the CDR3 DNA is all that survives: 45 bases in frame from base 1. The rearrangement combines TRBV5-3 with TRBJ2-5, with no confident D gene call. TRBV5-3 is reported as an ORF; its role is uncertain. The sequence was obtained from a man between 18 and 29 years old in good health. Material for sequencing was naive CD8+ T cells sorted from blood. Read against the paper, the sample's cell subset or site label means: CD45RA+CCR7+. The bases are TGTGCCAGAAGCATCCGACTTGGCCCCAGGGAGACCCAGTACTTC. It translates as CARSIRLGPRETQYF.